Listed below are T cell receptor beta chains from one sample, sequenced in a study of regulatory T cells in long-lasting Graves disease. Using its own MiXCR run on the multiplex PCR reads, TCRdb lists one record per CDR3 protein. The sample lists about 330,000 distinct CDR3 sequences, around 15% occurring once. The same sample was also studied in work on T cells in Graves' hyperthyroidism and ophthalmopathy.

The specimen was peripheral blood mononuclear cells (PBMCs), collected at new diagnosis, from a patient treated with antithyroid drugs. These receptors were taken from a woman younger than 30 with Graves disease. Both conserved end residues are part of each CDR3. Each record gives: J gene, D gene, CDR3 length, clone size, V gene, CDR3 protein, CDR3 DNA. D genes are given only for firm matches. Expanded clones are given a class, and other clones once, few, many or no size at all.

J: TRBJ1-1; D: TRBD1; length: 14; size: NA; V: TRBV28; CDR3: CASSFRTGGGKAFF; DNA: TGTGCCAGCAGTTTCAGGACAGGGGGAGGTAAAGCTTTCTTT
J: TRBJ1-2; D: NA; length: 12; size: NA; V: TRBV29-1; CDR3: CSVEESGYGYTF; DNA: TGCAGCGTTGAAGAGTCAGGGTATGGCTACACCTTC
J: TRBJ2-5; D: TRBD1; length: 14; size: NA; V: TRBV7-2; CDR3: CASSPGTGMGSWYF; DNA: TGTGCCAGCAGCCCCGGGACAGGGATGGGGAGTTGGTACTTC
J: TRBJ2-7; D: TRBD2; length: 16; size: many; V: TRBV6-1; CDR3: CASSESLAGGSYEQYF; DNA: TGTGCCAGCAGTGAAAGTCTAGCGGGGGGCTCCTACGAGCAGTACTTC
J: TRBJ2-2; D: NA; length: 14; size: few; V: TRBV29-1; CDR3: CSVAVNVVPGELFF; DNA: TGCAGCGTTGCTGTCAATGTCGTCCCCGGGGAGCTGTTTTTT
J: TRBJ2-3; D: TRBD2; length: 14; size: many; V: TRBV7-3; CDR3: CASSDAGGTDTQYF; DNA: TGTGCCAGCAGCGATGCGGGGGGGACAGATACGCAGTATTTT
J: TRBJ2-3; D: NA; length: 15; size: few; V: TRBV10-3; CDR3: CAISGPEGGTDTQYF; DNA: TGTGCCATCAGTGGCCCCGAGGGGGGAACAGATACGCAGTATTTT
J: TRBJ2-1; D: NA; length: 13; size: few; V: TRBV27; CDR3: CASLPGVGNEQFF; DNA: TGTGCCAGCCTCCCAGGGGTGGGAAATGAGCAGTTCTTC
J: TRBJ1-2; D: TRBD1; length: 14; size: NA; V: TRBV6-1; CDR3: CASSRDRANYGYTF; DNA: TGTGCCAGCAGTAGGGACAGGGCTAACTATGGCTACACCTTC
J: TRBJ2-7; D: NA; length: 12; size: many; V: TRBV30; CDR3: CAWSVLGNEQYF; DNA: TGTGCCTGGAGTGTATTGGGGAACGAGCAGTACTTC
J: TRBJ2-5; D: TRBD2; length: 12; size: many; V: TRBV7-9; CDR3: CASRRGSETQYF; DNA: TGTGCCAGCAGGCGGGGGTCGGAGACCCAGTACTTC
J: TRBJ2-3; D: TRBD2; length: 16; size: NA; V: TRBV7-3; CDR3: CASSLTSGGGRDTQYF; DNA: TGTGCCAGCAGCTTAACTAGCGGGGGAGGCCGGGATACGCAGTATTTT
J: TRBJ1-1; D: NA; length: 15; size: many; V: TRBV9; CDR3: CASSVATGRNTEAFF; DNA: TGTGCCAGCAGCGTAGCCACAGGGAGGAACACTGAAGCTTTCTTT
J: TRBJ2-7; D: TRBD1; length: 20; size: many; V: TRBV6-5; CDR3: CASSYSRDRGPFSEGYEQYF; DNA: TGTGCCAGCAGTTACTCGCGGGACAGGGGACCGTTTAGTGAGGGATACGAGCAGTACTTC
J: TRBJ1-6; D: NA; length: 13; size: many; V: TRBV9; CDR3: CASSGSGSQTLHF; DNA: TGTGCCAGCAGCGGGAGCGGGTCACAAACCCTCCACTTT
J: TRBJ2-6; D: TRBD1; length: 16; size: many; V: TRBV6-5; CDR3: CASSSLTGDGANVLTF; DNA: TGTGCCAGCAGTTCGCTAACAGGGGATGGGGCCAACGTCCTGACTTTC
J: TRBJ1-2; D: NA; length: 15; size: NA; V: TRBV18; CDR3: CASSPTIHPGDGYTF; DNA: TGTGCCAGCTCACCAACAATTCACCCCGGGGATGGCTACACCTTC
J: TRBJ2-5; D: NA; length: 12; size: many; V: TRBV7-8; CDR3: CATSGAQETQYF; DNA: TGTGCCACTTCAGGGGCTCAAGAGACCCAGTACTTC
J: TRBJ2-7; D: TRBD1; length: 13; size: NA; V: TRBV20-1; CDR3: CSAVLDRVNEQYF; DNA: TGCAGTGCTGTTTTAGACAGGGTAAACGAGCAGTACTTC
J: TRBJ2-3; D: TRBD1; length: 17; size: many; V: TRBV28; CDR3: CASSLPRTGGAMDTQYF; DNA: TGTGCCAGCAGTTTACCTCGGACAGGGGGCGCAATGGATACGCAGTATTTT
J: TRBJ1-5; D: NA; length: 16; size: NA; V: TRBV11-1; CDR3: CASSPQGTGVNQPQHF; DNA: TGTGCCAGCAGCCCCCAGGGCACAGGCGTAAATCAGCCCCAGCATTTT
J: TRBJ2-3; D: NA; length: 16; size: many; V: TRBV9; CDR3: CASSVGPSGSTDTQYF; DNA: TGTGCCAGCAGCGTAGGGCCCAGCGGGAGCACAGATACGCAGTATTTT
J: TRBJ2-6; D: NA; length: 16; size: few; V: TRBV13; CDR3: CANSLGSGSGANVLTF; DNA: TGTGCCAACAGCTTAGGTTCAGGGAGTGGGGCCAACGTCCTGACTTTC
J: TRBJ2-1; D: NA; length: 12; size: many; V: TRBV20-1; CDR3: CSASDTTDEQFF; DNA: TGCAGTGCTAGTGACACCACGGATGAGCAGTTCTTC
J: TRBJ1-1; D: TRBD1; length: 13; size: many; V: TRBV12-3/TRBV12-4; CDR3: CASSKGQGLEAFF; DNA: TGTGCCAGCAGTAAGGGACAGGGACTTGAAGCTTTCTTT
J: TRBJ2-2; D: NA; length: 16; size: NA; V: TRBV28; CDR3: CASRRTAVANTGELFF; DNA: TGTGCCAGCAGACGAACAGCGGTCGCGAACACCGGGGAGCTGTTTTTT
J: TRBJ1-1; D: TRBD1; length: 16; size: NA; V: TRBV9; CDR3: CASRTETRTGRTEAFF; DNA: TGTGCCAGCAGGACAGAAACCCGGACAGGGAGGACTGAAGCTTTCTTT
J: TRBJ2-5; D: TRBD2; length: 14; size: many; V: TRBV28; CDR3: CASSLLAGGETQYF; DNA: TGTGCCAGCAGTCTCCTGGCGGGAGGAGAGACCCAGTACTTC
J: TRBJ2-6; D: NA; length: 15; size: NA; V: TRBV29-1; CDR3: CSVEEIRSGANVLTF; DNA: TGCAGCGTTGAAGAAATCAGATCTGGGGCCAACGTCCTGACTTTC
J: TRBJ2-1; D: NA; length: 13; size: few; V: TRBV27; CDR3: CASSLGHSNEQFF; DNA: TGTGCCAGCAGTTTAGGGCACAGCAATGAGCAGTTCTTC
J: TRBJ2-1; D: NA; length: 13; size: few; V: TRBV29-1; CDR3: CSVRTRIGDEQFF; DNA: TGCAGCGTCCGGACGCGGATTGGCGATGAGCAGTTCTTC
J: TRBJ2-2; D: NA; length: 14; size: many; V: TRBV30; CDR3: CARRTELNTGELFF; DNA: TGTGCCCGTCGGACGGAACTGAACACCGGGGAGCTGTTTTTT
J: TRBJ2-7; D: NA; length: 12; size: NA; V: TRBV18; CDR3: CASSNKGYEQYF; DNA: TGTGCCAGCTCAAATAAGGGGTACGAGCAGTACTTC
J: TRBJ1-1; D: NA; length: 16; size: NA; V: TRBV5-4; CDR3: CASSLEPHGGNTEAFF; DNA: TGTGCCAGCAGCTTGGAGCCTCACGGGGGGAACACTGAAGCTTTCTTT
J: TRBJ2-2; D: NA; length: 15; size: NA; V: TRBV13; CDR3: CASSLTQANTGELFF; DNA: TGTGCCAGCAGCTTAACCCAGGCGAACACCGGGGAGCTGTTTTTT
J: TRBJ2-1; D: TRBD1; length: 15; size: NA; V: TRBV6-2/TRBV6-3; CDR3: CASSWSIDRANEQFF; DNA: TGTGCCAGCAGTTGGTCAATAGACAGGGCCAATGAGCAGTTCTTC
J: TRBJ1-2; D: NA; length: 13; size: few; V: TRBV19; CDR3: CASRVETRYGYTF; DNA: TGTGCCAGTAGGGTCGAAACTCGGTATGGCTACACCTTC
J: TRBJ2-6; D: TRBD1; length: 18; size: many; V: TRBV7-9; CDR3: CASGTGGLPSSGANVLTF; DNA: TGTGCCAGCGGGACAGGGGGCCTTCCGAGCTCTGGGGCCAACGTCCTGACTTTC
J: TRBJ2-3; D: NA; length: 14; size: NA; V: TRBV30; CDR3: CSWKTGIGTDTQYF; DNA: TGTTCCTGGAAGACCGGAATCGGGACAGATACGCAGTATTTT
J: TRBJ1-5; D: NA; length: 12; size: NA; V: TRBV19; CDR3: CATFEGGQPQHF; DNA: TGTGCCACCTTCGAGGGAGGACAGCCCCAGCATTTT
J: TRBJ2-7; D: NA; length: 12; size: many; V: TRBV15; CDR3: CATSPRRGEQYF; DNA: TGTGCCACCAGCCCCCGACGGGGCGAGCAGTACTTC
J: TRBJ1-2; D: TRBD1; length: 14; size: NA; V: TRBV5-1; CDR3: CASSLLGQAYGYTF; DNA: TGCGCCAGCAGCCTTCTCGGACAGGCCTATGGCTACACCTTC
J: TRBJ1-1; D: NA; length: 16; size: many; V: TRBV2; CDR3: CASMLQGEGGNTEAFF; DNA: TGTGCCAGCATGCTACAGGGTGAGGGGGGGAACACTGAAGCTTTCTTT
J: TRBJ1-5; D: NA; length: 11; size: NA; V: TRBV20-1; CDR3: CSAGDSQPQHF; DNA: TGCAGTGCTGGGGATAGTCAGCCCCAGCATTTT